This T cell receptor beta chain derives from a study of blood T cell repertoires in COVID-19. The table came from immunoSEQ multiplex PCR; TCRdb's copy has only in-frame clones and leaves some out. The sample shows some 170,000 clones, around 80% of them seen only once. V was trimmed by 9 bases and J by 1 base, leaving 8 bases between them. The CDR3 is 12 residues long. From germline, CDR1 is ENHRY and CDR2 SYGVKD. Adults between about 18 and 95 years of age took part from fewer than 30 US areas. In assigning cohorts, the study relied on participant-reported clinical history. Recovered participants had two consecutive negative NP/OP PCR tests, healthcare professional clearance, or symptom resolution.

The sequence was obtained from a man aged 40-49 years who had recovered from COVID-19. V and J are TRBV10-3 and TRBJ2-3; a possible D gene is TRBD2 (5 bases). Sample: PBMCs or T cells enriched from blood (not recorded which). The CDR3 reads CAIKEGTDTQYF. In nucleotides, the CDR3 is TGTGCCATTAAGGAGGGCACAGATACGCAGTATTTT.